This T cell receptor (beta chain) is from a study of shared clonotypes between healthy human individuals. For the study at large: CD8 memory received one plate per donor, CD8 naive two, CD4 memory three and CD4 naive three. Findings and limits, study-wide: Clonotypes that were shared across a few donors made up roughly 5% of naive CD4 clonotypes. Although depth was large, rarefaction showed that sequencing of the sorted subsets was incomplete.

Assay used: immunoSEQ multiplex PCR; TCRdb lists only in-frame clones, some missing. The data hold more than 2,000,000 clones, with 90% to 95% observed a single time. Trimming took off 1 base at V and 2 bases at J, with 17 bases between the two ends. This CDR3 region has 17 residues. Germline lookup yields CDR1 LGHNA and CDR2 YNFKEQ. Concerning this clone itself: Its antigen remains unknown.

The V call is TRBV4-2, the J call TRBJ2-5; D is undetermined. The receptor was isolated from a man aged 18 to 30 in good health. Some clones in this sample may be carry-over from other donors' samples. The sequenced sample consisted of naive CD4+ T cells from PBMCs. Subset meaning: CD45RA+ positively selected. In nucleotides, the CDR3 is TGTGCCAGCAGCCAAGGCATAACTGCGGCCTCTCAAGAGACCCAGTACTTC. It translates to CASSQGITAASQETQYF.